Given below is one T cell receptor beta chain in context. This clonotype was seen repeatedly, ten times or more. The clone's antigen remains unknown. No per-base quality is available; no much larger clone lies one base away. The data belong to a study of CD8+CD57+ T cells in acquired aplastic anemia (dated by TCRdb to between 2018 and 2020). With regard to the full study: DNA extracted from sorted CD4+ and CD8+ cells had a mean of roughly 3 ug, with a range of roughly 0.18 to 27.4 ug. Mean read counts for healthy donor samples were 10 million to 10.8 million for CD4+ cells and some 11 million for CD8+ cells.

TCR beta VDJ combination and CDR3 sequence profiling used genomic DNA as the template. An Illumina HiSeq 2000 was used for TCR repertoire sequencing. Concerning the study's data processing: Repertoires were assessed using TRBV/TRBJ rearrangement plots, CDR3 size and DJ length profiles, and Simpson's diversity index. The immunodominant clone was defined as the most abundant DNA sequence in deep sequencing data. CDR3 amino acid sequences were checked for sharing across subjects and were also compared against the VDJdb database and published repertoires. The public sequencing data were trimmed at Q25 with fastp and processed into clonotypes with MiXCR by TCRdb, which kept only in-frame beta chains. Identical CDR3 protein sequences are pooled into one entry, listed with their most common genes and DNA. TCRdb, not the original authors, processed these V and J calls. The sample includes about 160,000 distinct CDR3 sequences, with roughly 47% observed a single time. The ten largest clones take up 1.1% of the sample.

What the authors observed across the whole study: No significant difference in CD8+ Simpson's diversity was found between patients and healthy controls (P=0.060). About 30 CD8+ CDR3 sequences were found to be shared between patients and controls, but these sequences appeared to be highly expressed in patients and within the immunodominant clones of the patients.

In this study, sorted CD4+ and CD8+ T cells from the blood of healthy subjects and of severe aplastic anemia patients had their TCR repertoires deep-sequenced. Ficoll-Paque density gradient centrifugation was used to isolate peripheral blood mononuclear cells. Before DNA extraction, CD4+ and CD8+ T cells were sorted with FACS or magnetic beads. V loses 2 bases of germline sequence and J loses 4 bases, and the interval between the two ends is 9 bases. The CDR3 covers 13 residues, taking in both the cysteine and the phenylalanine. Only the CDR3 DNA is retained, 39 bases long and in frame from the first base. CDR1 and CDR2, per the germline V gene, are SGDLS and YYNGEE.

The chain links TRBV9 with TRBJ1-1; 5 matching bases give a weak D call of TRBD1. The specimen sequenced was sorted CD4+, CD8+, or CD8+CD57+ T cells (not recorded which) from PBMCs. This sequence was found in a human donor in good health. The DNA sequence reads TGTGCCAGCAGCGTGGGGGGGAGCACTGAAGCTTTCTTT. This yields the protein CASSVGGSTEAFF.